This record looks at one T cell receptor beta chain sequence and its context. Its antigen remains undetermined. Base qualities are missing; no much larger clone stands one base away. These data belong to a study of cytomegalovirus exposure and HLA in healthy donors (dated by TCRdb to between 2016 and 2019). Looking at the study overall: An earlier analysis of approximately 640 of the donors reported about 290 Gb of sequence data and some 120 million unique TCR beta sequences from 150 million to 200 million T cells. Roughly 300 gigabases of sequencing data and around 85 million unique TCR sequences made up an early release that covered approximately 650 HLA-typed donors. Of the 300 to 450 genotyped donors, approximately 81% were placed in the genetic ancestry cluster associated with self-reported Caucasian donors. The study aimed to test whether cataloging public T cell receptors could reveal signatures of past pathogen exposure. The T cell repertoires of under 700 subjects were profiled by immunosequencing and related to cytomegalovirus serostatus. A separate validation cohort of approximately 130 different subjects was used in addition to the roughly 620-subject first cohort. The study combined high-throughput TCR immunosequencing, statistical association of individual TCRs with disease status, and machine learning to predict cytomegalovirus infection status. To study patterns of TCR occurrence, a later analysis re-analyzed previously published TCR beta repertoires from 650 to 750 donors and added high-resolution HLA genotyping. In the later analysis, no new phenotypic data were used to find candidate immune exposures; instead, reliance was placed on TCR beta sequences and their occurrence across donors. In an earlier analysis of several hundred of the donors, high-throughput TCR beta sequencing was used to judge whether each TCR beta V gene segment behaved as functional or pseudogenic. Donor age, sex, ethnicity and CMV serostatus were collected together with the repertoire data. A later genetic analysis took genome-wide SNP genotypes for about 65% of the 666 donors and used that subset as a discovery cohort. All discovery cohort repertoires had been generated using a single sequencing platform. HLA typing covered class I and class II loci at four-digit resolution. The number of typed donors differed by locus: 629-630 for A, B, C, DRB1 and DQB1; some 500 for DQA1; around 580 for DPA1; and roughly 470 for DPB1. Four or five DR-DQ haplotypes were handled as single units for association and clustering because linkage in the cohort was strong. Among 350 to 400 genotyped donors of the cohort, an average of approximately 250,000 unique TCR beta nucleotide sequences were sequenced per donor, roughly 18% of them non-productive.

The cohort consisted of 600 to 700 healthy bone marrow donors. Cohort members were all nominally healthy when sampled, although unrecorded immune exposures were likely present. The donor was CMV seronegative and belonged to the group of around 350 seronegative cohort members. A peripheral blood sample was provided by each donor, and peripheral blood mononuclear cells were used for TCR beta sequencing. Genomic DNA was extracted from the blood cell samples with the Qiagen DNeasy Blood Extraction Kit. The protocol used for the library was the immunoSEQ multiplex PCR assay. For the multiplex PCR, a mixture combining 60 forward primers for TCR Vbeta segments and 13 reverse primers for TCR Jbeta segments was used. Amplification of the CDR3 region of rearranged TCR beta genes was performed with a multiplex PCR assay on genomic DNA. Amplified TCR beta libraries were sequenced as 87-base-pair reads on the Illumina HiSeq System. The study's own analysis went as follows. In a later analysis, tens of millions of unique TCR beta chains were counted across the approximately 640 repertoires, and around 10 million of these chains were shared by at least two donors. Raw reads were error-corrected and collapsed into unique sequences with a nearest-neighbor algorithm that merged closely related sequences to remove PCR and sequencing errors. CDR3 sequences were aligned to IMGT reference sequences to assign V, D and J gene segments. For a sequence to be retained, at least a six-nucleotide match to both a V gene segment and a J gene segment was required. Rearrangements were classified as productive when the CDR3 lacked stop codons and remained in frame with V and J, and all other rearrangements were classified as non-productive. Following IMGT convention, CDR3 was defined as the stretch from the second conserved V-encoded cysteine up to the conserved J-encoded phenylalanine. Sequences without an unambiguous match to a single V gene segment were excluded from the earlier analysis of 500 to 700 of the donors. An earlier analysis of fewer than 650 of the donors classified V segments as functional when productive rearrangements were above 56.7% and as segregating when the standard deviation between donors was above 5%. To diagnose cytomegalovirus status from the catalog of TCR beta chain sequences, a statistical classification framework was built. In a later analysis, V and J genes were assigned by comparing TCR nucleotide sequences against IMGT/GENE-DB human TR gene sequences. A later analysis assigned CDR3 sequences and most-parsimonious VDJ recombination scenarios with the TCRdist pipeline. In a later analysis, every TCR beta chain was defined by the combination of its CDR3 amino acid sequence and its V-gene family, and reads without a unique V-gene family were dropped. As a way to deal with suspected cross-contamination and a sequencing artifact, a later analysis dropped roughly 600 nucleotide sequences that were highly shared and had low generation probability. In a later analysis, a clonal expansion index for each public chain was calculated from normalized within-repertoire ranks of inferred template counts. A later analysis computed generation probabilities with a VDJ recombination model fitted to out-of-frame rearrangements, and checked the results against IGoR. A later analysis scored TCR-TCR, TCR-HLA and TCR-CMV co-occurrence with hypergeometric tests, applying a repertoire-size bias correction to TCR pairs. To estimate false discovery rates, a later analysis permuted the HLA or CMV assignments 20 times. In a later analysis, co-occurring TCRs were grouped using DBSCAN, and TCRdist sequence similarity was added for clustering within HLA-allele-positive subsets. For co-occurrence clustering, repertoires with fewer than 30,000 or more than 120,000 public chains were excluded, along with roughly 5 repertoires with anomalous nucleotide sharing. TCRdb took over this immuneACCESS table, retaining in-frame rearrangements with V and J assigned. Such tables are incomplete; in checked studies, under half of the missing clones stem from an unresolved V gene, and the remainder is unexplained. V, J and clone size are taken as reported in that table, and D and trimming were inferred from the DNA itself. The sample table holds about 160,000 clones, of which 65% to 85% were seen once. The ten largest clones add up to 1.5% of the sample.

From the germline V gene, CDR1 is MNHEY and CDR2 is SVGAGI. V loses 6 bases of germline sequence and J loses 2 bases, and the interval between the two ends is 16 bases. The CDR3 holds 15 amino acids from the cysteine to the phenylalanine. This entry keeps only the CDR3 DNA: 45 bases, framed from base 1. General findings and caveats noted by the study authors: A later genetic analysis associated a missense DCLRE1C variant with V-gene and J-gene trimming of TCR beta chains, and an independent cohort replicated the association. A later analysis found that TCR association rates varied across HLA loci, with DRB1 alleles showing the most associated TCRs and HLA-C alleles the fewest. A further reported finding was that TCR beta sequences accurately predicted the HLA-A and HLA-B alleles for most subjects in the first cohort. In a later analysis, several top co-occurrence clusters were reported to appear linked to parvovirus B19, influenza, CMV and Epstein-Barr virus. The study listed approximately 150 TCR beta chains as associated with cytomegalovirus. For the cohort, immune exposure information was limited to CMV serostatus. When HLA alleles, especially DR and DQ, strongly co-occurred, TCR associations were difficult to assign to individual alleles. Because the 87-base-pair reads could not distinguish some IMGT-functional V segments, including TRBV6-2 and TRBV6-3, those segments were excluded. At a false discovery rate of 0.05, a later analysis linked 16,951 TCR beta sequences to specific HLA alleles. An earlier analysis of 450 to 750 of the donors showed that most TCR beta V segments appeared in productive rearrangements either about 87% or about 30% of the time, which broadly matched IMGT annotations. The earlier analysis of almost 600 of the donors excluded approximately 17 rarely observed V segments, including chromosome 9 orphons, because counts were too low. Correlated functional status among segregating V segments might be attributable to linkage disequilibrium, but an unknown experimental factor could not be ruled out. Across donors, most TCR sequences were observed very rarely, whereas some public TCRs were present in many individuals. In a later analysis, HLA-associated TCR beta chains were found to be more clonally expanded and to have lower generation probabilities than equally common non-associated chains. Roughly uniform sequencing depth across donors was assumed in presence/absence analyses, although this assumption may not hold. In both the original and validation cohorts, the classifier was reported to diagnose cytomegalovirus status with high specificity and sensitivity. According to a later analysis, most CMV-associated TCR beta chains appeared to be HLA-restricted, and the HLA associations seemed to be driven largely by CMV exposure. Three of the identified cytomegalovirus-associated TCR beta chains were confirmed in vitro to be specific for cytomegalovirus antigens. According to the authors, the approach could potentially be generalized to other disease states and immunological phenotypes. A cluster of highly shared sequence variants was judged likely to be a technical artifact of the sequencing pipeline. Because some donors lacked HLA typing at each locus, the association tests relied only on the typed subset. Only TCR beta chains were sequenced in this cohort, and the absence of alpha or paired-chain data limited detectable features. Compared with the approximately 670-donor mean, donors in an Asian-associated ancestry cluster had fewer N-insertions in productive TCRs, according to a later genetic analysis.

The sequence links TRBV6-5 to TRBJ1-2, with TRBD1 as a weak D call on 6 bases. Material: PBMCs. The clonotype originates from a woman younger than 30 in good health and CMV-seronegative. CDR3 loop: CASRTVGQRNYGYTF. The DNA reads TGTGCCAGCAGGACGGTAGGACAGAGAAACTATGGCTACACCTTC.